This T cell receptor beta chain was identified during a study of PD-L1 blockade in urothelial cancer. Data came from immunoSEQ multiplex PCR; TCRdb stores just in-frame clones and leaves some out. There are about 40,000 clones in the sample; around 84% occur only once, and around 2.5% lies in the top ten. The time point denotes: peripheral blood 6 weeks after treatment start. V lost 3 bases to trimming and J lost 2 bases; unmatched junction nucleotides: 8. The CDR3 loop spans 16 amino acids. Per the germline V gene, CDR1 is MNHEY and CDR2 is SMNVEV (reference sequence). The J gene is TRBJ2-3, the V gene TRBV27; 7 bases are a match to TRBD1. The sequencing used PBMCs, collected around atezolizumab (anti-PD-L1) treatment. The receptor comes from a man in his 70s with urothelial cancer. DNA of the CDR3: TGTGCCAGCAGTTTGGCTGGGACAGACCCCACAGATACGCAGTATTTT. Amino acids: CASSLAGTDPTDTQYF.